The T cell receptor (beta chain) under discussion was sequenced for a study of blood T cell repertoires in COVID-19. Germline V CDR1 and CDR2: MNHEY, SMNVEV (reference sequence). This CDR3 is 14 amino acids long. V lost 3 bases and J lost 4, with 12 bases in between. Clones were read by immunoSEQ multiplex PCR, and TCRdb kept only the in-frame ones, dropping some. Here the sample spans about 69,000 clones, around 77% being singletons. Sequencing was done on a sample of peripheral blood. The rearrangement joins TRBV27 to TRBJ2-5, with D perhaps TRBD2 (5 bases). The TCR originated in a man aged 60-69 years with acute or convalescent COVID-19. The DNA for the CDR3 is TGTGCCAGCAGTTTTATCACTAGGCGAGAGACCCAGTACTTC. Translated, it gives CASSFITRRETQYF.